This note documents a single T cell receptor beta chain sequence. This specimen comes from a study of shared clonotypes between healthy human individuals. This CDR3 has 19 amino acids. Germline V lookup: CDR1 WNHNN, CDR2 SYGVQD (reference sequence). Trimming cost V 5 bases and J 5 bases; bases outside gene matches: 19. The method was immunoSEQ multiplex PCR; TCRdb's version includes in-frame clones alone and lacks a portion of them. Of approximately 710,000 clones in the sample, around 90% were seen once. Sample: memory CD8+ T cells from PBMCs. Documented subset: CD45RO+ cells pooled with CCR7-negative TemRA cells. This TCR came from a man in his late teens or twenties in good health. Some clones in this sample may be carry-over from other donors' samples. The chain joins TRBV10-1 to TRBJ2-5, with 11 bases lining up with TRBD2. The DNA for the CDR3 is TGCGCCAGCAGTTTAACAGGGGGCGTTAGCGGGAGGGCTCGGGAGACCCAGTACTTC. Its translation: CASSLTGGVSGRARETQYF.